This T cell receptor beta chain comes out of a study of T cells in Graves' hyperthyroidism and ophthalmopathy. Patients showing uncontrolled infection, other autoimmune disease, pregnancy or lactation were ineligible. General observations from the study: Classification by a 13 V-J model distinguished ophthalmopathy from stable hyperthyroidism. Peripheral blood also featured most of the thyroid clonotypes expanded above 0.001.

On this clonotype: The antigen is unknown.

The germline V gene has CDR1 MNHEY and CDR2 SVGAGI. This CDR3 region has 16 residues. Deletions cut 2 bases from V and 8 bases from J, with 19 bases between. It was RNA transcripts that yielded the amplified TCR beta CDR3 regions. First-round RT-PCR of the TCR CDR3 relied on the HTBI primer set. TCRdb analysed the multiplex PCR reads with MiXCR anew, one entry per CDR3 protein. This sample has about 250,000 distinct CDR3 sequences, with around 20% found just once. The rearrangement joins TRBV6-5 to TRBJ2-1; tentative D call: TRBD2 (6 bases). The clonotype originates from a man younger than 45 with Graves' ophthalmopathy. Sequencing was done on a sample of blood. This chain's CDR3 is CASSYPDGGTWDEQFF. CDR3 nucleotides: TGTGCCAGCAGTTACCCGGATGGCGGGACTTGGGATGAGCAGTTCTTC.